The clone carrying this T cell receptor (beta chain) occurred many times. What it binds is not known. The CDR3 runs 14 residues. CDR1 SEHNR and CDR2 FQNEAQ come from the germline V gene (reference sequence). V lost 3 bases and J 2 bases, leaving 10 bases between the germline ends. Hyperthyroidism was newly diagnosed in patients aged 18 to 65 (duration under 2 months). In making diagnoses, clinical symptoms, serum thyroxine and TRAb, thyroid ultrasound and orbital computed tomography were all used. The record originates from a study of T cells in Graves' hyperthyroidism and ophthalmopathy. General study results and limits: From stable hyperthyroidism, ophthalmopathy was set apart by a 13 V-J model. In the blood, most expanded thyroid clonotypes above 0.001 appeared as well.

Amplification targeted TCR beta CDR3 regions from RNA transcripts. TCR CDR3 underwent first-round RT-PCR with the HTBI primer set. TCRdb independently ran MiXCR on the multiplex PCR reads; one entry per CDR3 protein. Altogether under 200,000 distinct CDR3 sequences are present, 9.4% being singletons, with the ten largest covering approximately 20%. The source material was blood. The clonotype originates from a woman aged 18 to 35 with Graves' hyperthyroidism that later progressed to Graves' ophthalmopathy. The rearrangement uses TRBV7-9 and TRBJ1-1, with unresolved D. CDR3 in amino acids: CASSLSGLNTEAFF. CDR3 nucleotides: TGTGCCAGCAGCTTGTCAGGACTCAACACTGAAGCTTTCTTT.